The next 32 T cell receptor beta chains were all read from a single sample in a study of cytomegalovirus exposure and HLA in healthy donors. PCR used 60 Vbeta primers and 13 Jbeta primers. Using immunoSEQ multiplex PCR, the repertoire was profiled, and TCRdb retains in-frame clones only, with some absent. The data hold some 180,000 clones, with 65% to 90% observed a single time. The sequencing input was PBMCs. All receptors come from a girl between 2 and 10 years old in good health and CMV-seropositive.

Here the CDR3 DNA reads TGTGCCAGCAGCCTTGGACAGGGTGGTAATTCACCCCTCCACTTT. It encodes CASSLGQGGNSPLHF. This chain links TRBV7-6 with TRBJ1-6; 8 nucleotides match TRBD1. J lost 6 bases, V lost 5 bases, and 6 bases had no gene match. The CDR3 runs 15 residues. Germline CDR1 is SGHVS and CDR2 is FNYEAQ.

This sequence joins TRBV27 and TRBJ2-1; 7 positions match TRBD2. Trimming cost V 6 bases and J 4 bases; bases outside gene matches: 15. The CDR3 is 17 amino acids. Per the germline V gene, CDR1 is MNHEY and CDR2 is SMNVEV (reference sequence). The CDR3 is CASRHMERGEPYNEQFF. Here the CDR3 DNA reads TGTGCCAGCAGGCACATGGAGCGGGGCGAACCTTACAATGAGCAGTTCTTC.

This clone was picked up one time. V gene TRBV27 combines with J gene TRBJ1-2, with 7 bases fitting TRBD1. Germline values: CDR1 MNHEY, CDR2 SMNVEV (reference sequence). The CDR3 extends over 16 amino acids. J lost 0 bases, V lost 2 bases, and 6 bases had no gene match. The CDR3 nucleotides read TGTGCCAGCAGTTTAAGGACAGGCCTTCCTAACTATGGCTACACCTTC. Encoded protein: CASSLRTGLPNYGYTF.

The rearrangement uses TRBV19 and TRBJ2-3; a possible D gene is TRBD2 (5 bases). This CDR3 spans 17 amino acids. V was pared by 5 bases and J by 0 bases, with 18 bases between. The germline gives CDR1 LNHDA, CDR2 SQIVND (reference sequence). The CDR3 sequence: CASSSLRAGSSTDTQYF. For the CDR3, the DNA is TGTGCCAGTAGTTCTCTAAGGGCGGGCTCTAGCACAGATACGCAGTATTTT.

This chain connects TRBV2 to TRBJ2-2; 8 nucleotides align to TRBD2. Unmatched junction bases numbered 0, after V lost 3 bases and J lost 6 bases. CDR3 length: 13 residues. Germline lookup yields CDR1 SNHLY and CDR2 FYNNEI. The CDR3 DNA reads as TGTGCCAGCAGTGAGCGGGAGGCCGGGGAGCTGTTTTTT. Its protein is CASSEREAGELFF.

This clone was seen many times. In DNA, the CDR3 is TGTGCCAGCAGTTACGGTGGTAGCGGGCCCGAGGATACGCAGTATTTT. It is translated as CASSYGGSGPEDTQYF. The V and J genes are TRBV6-6 and TRBJ2-3; 7 positions match TRBD2. V was pared by 2 bases and J by 6 bases, with 11 bases of the junction left unmatched. The CDR3 loop spans 16 amino acids. CDR1 is MNHNY, CDR2 SVGAGI, per germline (reference sequence).

The V gene is TRBV14, the J gene TRBJ2-1, with D hard to call. The CDR3 is 13 residues long. Trimming removed 5 bases at V and 0 bases at J, with 5 bases between. Germline values: CDR1 SGHDN, CDR2 FVKESK. CDR3 nucleotides: TGTGCCAGCAGCTTTAGCTCCTACAATGAGCAGTTCTTC. It specifies CASSFSSYNEQFF. Full variable domain (outside the CDR3, taken from reference TRBV14 and TRBJ2-1): EAGVTQFPSHSVIEKGQTVTLRCDPISGHDNLYWYRRVMGKEIKFLLHFVKESKQDESGMPNNRFLAERTGGTYSTLKVQPAELEDSGVYFCASSFSSYNEQFFGPGTRLTVL.

This clone was seen a handful of times. Within the sample, other DNA sequences also encode this same CDR3. V gene TRBV9 combines with J gene TRBJ1-1; no firm D call. V lost 0 bases and J lost 7, with 7 bases in between. The CDR3 totals 12 residues. Germline CDR1 reads SGDLS; CDR2 reads YYNGEE. CDR3 in amino acids: CASSVGGNEAFF. The CDR3 DNA sequence: TGTGCCAGCAGCGTAGGCGGCAATGAAGCTTTCTTT.

This clone was recorded a few times. The chain joins TRBV5-1 to TRBJ1-2; D unresolved. CDR1 and CDR2 from the germline V gene are SGHRS and YFSETQ. This CDR3 comprises 13 residues. Trimming took off 0 bases at V and 8 bases at J, with 11 bases between the two ends. The CDR3, as DNA: TGCGCCAGCAGCTTGGGACTCCCGGCGGGCTACACCTTC. Its translation is CASSLGLPAGYTF.

The CDR3 nucleotides are TGTGCCAGCAGTGGGACGGCGGGGACCTATGGCTACACCTTC. Translating gives CASSGTAGTYGYTF. This chain connects TRBV2 to TRBJ1-2; TRBD1 is a possible D gene (5 bases). The germline gives CDR1 SNHLY, CDR2 FYNNEI. The CDR3 contains 14 residues. V lost 4 bases and J lost 4, with 13 bases in between.

V and J are TRBV27 and TRBJ1-1; D is perhaps TRBD1 (5 bases). CDR3 length: 15 residues. Germline loops: CDR1 MNHEY, CDR2 SMNVEV (reference sequence). V was cut by 6 bases and J by 5 bases, with 19 bases left in between. Written as DNA, the CDR3 is TGTGCCAGCAGCCCTTCCGTGAGGGGAGGGACTGAAGCTTTCTTT. Protein product: CASSPSVRGGTEAFF.

V is TRBV11-2 and J is TRBJ2-7; D is unclear. CDR3 length: 11 residues. V lost 5 bases and J 4 bases, leaving 6 bases between the germline ends. The V gene's germline CDR1 is SGHAT and CDR2 FQNNGV. CDR3 amino acids: CASSLIYEQYF. CDR3 nucleotides: TGTGCCAGCAGCCTTATTTACGAGCAGTACTTC.

This chain connects TRBV29-1 to TRBJ1-2; 11 nucleotides match TRBD1. The V gene's germline CDR1 is SQVTM and CDR2 ANQGSEA. CDR3 length: 11 amino acids. V shed 7 bases and J 8 bases; nucleotides not matched to a gene: 3. The CDR3 DNA reads as TGCAGCGGGGACAGGGGGGGCGGCTACACCTTC. Amino acid sequence: CSGDRGGGYTF.

The CDR3 DNA is TGTGCCACCAGCAGAGAAACCTATAAGGACTCCCCGGATGGGCAGTTCTTC. Its translation: CATSRETYKDSPDGQFF. The chain recombines TRBV15 with TRBJ2-1; the D gene is possibly TRBD2 (5 bases). Trimming stripped 0 bases from V and 12 bases from J, with 24 bases between. The germline V gene encodes CDR1 LNHNV and CDR2 YYDKDF (reference sequence). The CDR3 contains 17 residues.

The J gene is TRBJ2-1, the V gene TRBV7-8; 11 bases agree with TRBD2. The CDR3 spans 17 residues. The V gene's germline CDR1 is SGHVS and CDR2 FQNEAQ. V trimming: 6 bases; J trimming: 6 bases; junction bases outside the gene matches: 13. This chain's CDR3 is CASSNSGRALHFNEQFF. The CDR3 coding sequence is TGTGCCAGCAGTAATAGCGGGAGGGCCCTTCACTTCAATGAGCAGTTCTTC.

This clone was seen once. CDR3 protein: CASSLQGTGEKLFF. Written as DNA, the CDR3 is TGTGCCAGTAGCTTACAGGGTACCGGCGAAAAACTGTTTTTT. This chain connects TRBV19 to TRBJ1-4; possibly TRBD1 for D (6 bases). Germline loops: CDR1 LNHDA, CDR2 SQIVND (reference sequence). Trimming took 6 bases from V and 8 from J, leaving 16 bases between them. The CDR3 consists of 14 residues.

The chain has TRBV6-6 and TRBJ2-7, with 8 nucleotides matching TRBD2. CDR1 MNHNY and CDR2 SVGAGI come from the germline V gene (reference sequence). The trim removed 4 bases at V and 3 bases at J, leaving 11 bases unmatched. This CDR3 has 16 residues. In DNA, the CDR3 is TGTGCCAGCAGTTCTGGGACCGAGACTAGCGACTACGAGCAGTACTTC. Its translation is CASSSGTETSDYEQYF.

The chain joins TRBV7-2 to TRBJ2-1; 9 bases match TRBD2. This CDR3 is built from 17 residues. The V segment lost 1 base and the J segment 9 bases; nucleotides outside the gene matches: 13. Germline V gene data show CDR1 as SGHTA and CDR2 as FQGNSA. CDR3 region: CASSLVSPRGGGVEQFF. The CDR3 coding sequence is TGTGCCAGCAGCTTAGTTTCACCGCGGGGCGGGGGGGTTGAGCAGTTCTTC.

The chain uses TRBV5-8 and TRBJ1-6; D call uncertain. Germline lookup yields CDR1 SGHTS and CDR2 YDEGEE. The CDR3 totals 15 residues. Trimming pared 4 bases from V and 8 bases from J, leaving 16 bases between. In DNA form, the CDR3 reads TGTGCCAGCAGCATAGGAGGGTTAGGGTATTCACCCCTCCACTTT. It specifies CASSIGGLGYSPLHF.

The CDR3 DNA follows: TGTGCCAGCAGCTTGTTGGGGACACCTGAAGCTTTCTTT. This encodes CASSLLGTPEAFF. The chain is built from TRBV5-4 and TRBJ1-1, with D perhaps TRBD1 (6 bases). Germline V CDR1 and CDR2: SGHNT, YYREEE (reference sequence). Trimming shortened V by 1 base and J by 6 bases, and 10 bases separated the two germline ends. This CDR3 comprises 13 residues.

This clone was recorded a few times. This sequence joins TRBV7-6 and TRBJ2-3, with 7 bases matching TRBD1. The CDR3 spans 14 residues. Germline CDR1 and CDR2: SGHVS and FNYEAQ. V gave up 5 bases and J gave up 3 bases; unmatched junction bases: 5. The CDR3 nucleotides read TGTGCCAGCAGCATTAACAGGGGTACAGATACGCAGTATTTT. Its protein is CASSINRGTDTQYF.

The gene calls are TRBV6-6 and TRBJ1-1; no clear D gene. CDR1 and CDR2 (germline): MNHNY, SVGAGI (reference sequence). The CDR3 loop spans 11 amino acids. Deletions cut 11 bases from V and 3 bases from J, with 10 bases between. The CDR3 region has the DNA TGTGCCTCCCGGTTGGACACTGAAGCTTTCTTT. Translating it yields CASRLDTEAFF.

The rearrangement uses TRBV7-9 and TRBJ2-1, with a weak D call TRBD2 (6 bases). CDR1 is SEHNR, CDR2 FQNEAQ, per germline (reference sequence). This CDR3 is 16 amino acids long. V lost 2 bases, J lost 9 bases, and 20 bases lay in between. CDR3 residues: CASSLKREFRGGEQFF. The DNA of the CDR3 is TGTGCCAGCAGCTTAAAACGGGAGTTTAGGGGTGGTGAGCAGTTCTTC.

This chain joins TRBV13 and TRBJ2-7; 13 nucleotides line up with TRBD2. CDR3 length equals 19 residues. After removal of 2 bases from V and 2 bases from J, the junction contained 12 bases not matched to a gene. In germline, CDR1 is PRHDT, CDR2 FYEKMQ (reference sequence). The CDR3 loop reads CASSLTSGRARVLAYEQYF. CDR3 coding DNA: TGTGCCAGCAGCTTAACTAGCGGGAGGGCCCGTGTCCTTGCCTACGAGCAGTACTTC. The whole variable domain, remainder taken from reference TRBV13 and TRBJ2-7, is AAGVIQSPRHLIKEKRETATLKCYPIPRHDTVYWYQQGPGQDPQFLISFYEKMQSDKGSIPDRFSAQQFSDYHSELNMSSLELGDSALYFCASSLTSGRARVLAYEQYFGPGTRLTVT.

This chain joins TRBV7-2 and TRBJ1-3; D is ambiguous. The CDR3 loop spans 17 amino acids. CDR1 SGHTA and CDR2 FQGNSA come from the germline V gene. V was clipped by 5 bases and J by 0 bases, with 17 bases between them. Here the CDR3 reads CASSATSMVRSGNTIYF. The CDR3 DNA sequence: TGTGCCAGCAGCGCCACATCGATGGTCCGCTCTGGAAACACCATATATTTT.

The V and J genes are TRBV4-1 and TRBJ2-5; D perhaps matches TRBD2 (6 bases). CDR1 MGHRA and CDR2 YSYEKL come from the germline V gene. The CDR3 runs to 17 residues. V lost 2 bases and J 5 bases, leaving 21 bases between the germline ends. The CDR3 loop reads CASSQTPMGLSGETQYF. The CDR3 bases are TGCGCCAGCAGCCAAACACCAATGGGACTCTCGGGGGAGACCCAGTACTTC.

V and J are TRBV11-2 and TRBJ1-2; 7 nucleotides match TRBD1. The CDR3 has 14 amino acids. Germline CDR1 and CDR2: SGHAT and FQNNGV. The V gene end was trimmed by 5 bases and the J gene end by 14 bases; junction bases not matched to a gene: 17. DNA of the CDR3: TGTGCCAGCAGCCCTATTCCCGGGACAGTGGTGGGGACCTTC. The encoded protein is CASSPIPGTVVGTF. Drawing the rest from reference TRBV11-2 and TRBJ1-2, the complete variable domain is EAGVAQSPRYKIIEKRQSVAFWCNPISGHATLYWYQQILGQGPKLLIQFQNNGVVDDSQLPKDRFSAERLKGVDSTLKIQPAKLEDSAVYLCASSPIPGTVVGTFGSGTRLTVV.

The chain is built from TRBV5-1 and TRBJ2-7; the D gene is possibly TRBD1 (5 bases). From germline, CDR1 is SGHRS and CDR2 YFSETQ. V lost 0 bases and J lost 3, with 13 bases in between. CDR3 length equals 15 residues. CDR3 in DNA: TGCGCCAGCAGCTTGGCCTTCAGGGATCTCTACGAGCAGTACTTC. It specifies CASSLAFRDLYEQYF. The full variable domain, rest sourced from reference TRBV5-1 and TRBJ2-7, is KAGVTQTPRYLIKTRGQQVTLSCSPISGHRSVSWYQQTPGQGLQFLFEYFSETQRNKGNFPGRFSGRQFSNSRSEMNVSTLELGDSALYLCASSLAFRDLYEQYFGPGTRLTVT.

V and J are TRBV5-1 and TRBJ2-7; 8 bases are a match to TRBD1. J gave up 3 bases and V 1 base, and 0 bases lay outside the gene matches. This CDR3 has 13 residues. The V gene's germline CDR1 is SGHRS and CDR2 YFSETQ. CDR3 sequence reads: CASSLTGGYEQYF. The CDR3 nucleotides are TGCGCCAGCAGCTTGACAGGGGGCTACGAGCAGTACTTC.

The rearrangement joins TRBV4-1 to TRBJ2-7; possible D gene TRBD2, 7 bases. Germline CDR1 MGHRA, CDR2 YSYEKL. The CDR3 runs to 14 residues. Trimming shortened V by 0 bases and J by 5 bases, and 11 bases separated the two germline ends. CDR3 nucleotide sequence: TGCGCCAGCAGCCAAGAGCGCGGGGGCCACGAGCAGTACTTC. It encodes CASSQERGGHEQYF.

V is TRBV30 and J is TRBJ1-5; unclear D gene. V was pared by 5 bases and J by 3 bases, with 11 bases between. Germline loops: CDR1 GTSNPN, CDR2 SVGIG (reference sequence). The CDR3 has 13 residues. In DNA form, the CDR3 reads TGTGCCTGGGGAACGGACTCCAATCAGCCCCAGCATTTT. Protein: CAWGTDSNQPQHF.

This clone was found a few times. The rearrangement links TRBV5-4 to TRBJ1-4, with 7 bases fitting TRBD1. Germline V gene data show CDR1 as SGHNT and CDR2 as YYREEE (reference sequence). The V and J ends lost 2 bases and 0 bases, in that order; junction bases with no gene match: 1. This CDR3 comprises 15 residues. The CDR3 region is CASSFTGATNEKLFF. In nucleotides, the CDR3 is TGTGCCAGCAGCTTTACAGGGGCAACTAATGAAAAACTGTTTTTT.